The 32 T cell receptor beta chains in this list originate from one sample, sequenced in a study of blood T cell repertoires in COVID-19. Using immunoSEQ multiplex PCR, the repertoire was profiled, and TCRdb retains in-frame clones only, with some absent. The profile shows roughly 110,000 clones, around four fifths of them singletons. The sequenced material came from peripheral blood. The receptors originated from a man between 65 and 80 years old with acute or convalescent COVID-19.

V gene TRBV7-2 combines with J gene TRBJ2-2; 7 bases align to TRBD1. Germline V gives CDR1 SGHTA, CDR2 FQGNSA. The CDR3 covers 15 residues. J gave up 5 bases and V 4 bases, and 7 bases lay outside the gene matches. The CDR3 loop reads CASSSSTGRTGELFF. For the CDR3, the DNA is TGTGCCAGCAGCTCATCGACAGGGCGGACCGGGGAGCTGTTTTTT.

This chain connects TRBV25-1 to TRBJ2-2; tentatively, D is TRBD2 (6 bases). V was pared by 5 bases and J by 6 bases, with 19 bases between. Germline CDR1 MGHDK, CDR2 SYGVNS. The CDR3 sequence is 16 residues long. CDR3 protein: CASSYGGGGNSGELFF. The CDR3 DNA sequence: TGTGCCAGCAGTTATGGAGGTGGAGGGAATTCCGGGGAGCTGTTTTTT.

The CDR3, as DNA: TGTGCCAGCAGAGGACAGTTAGATACTGAAGCTTTCTTT. It encodes CASRGQLDTEAFF. The chain couples TRBV6-5 to TRBJ1-1, with a tentative D call TRBD1 (6 bases). Trimming left V 6 bases short and J 5 bases short, with 13 bases between. The CDR3 spans 13 residues. Germline CDR1 reads MNHEY; CDR2 reads SVGAGI.

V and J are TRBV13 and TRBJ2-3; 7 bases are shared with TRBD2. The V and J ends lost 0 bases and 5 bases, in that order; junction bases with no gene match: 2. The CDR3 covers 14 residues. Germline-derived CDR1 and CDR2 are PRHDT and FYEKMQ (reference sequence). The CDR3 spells CASSLGGGGDTQYF. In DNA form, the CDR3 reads TGTGCCAGCAGCTTAGGTGGGGGGGGAGATACGCAGTATTTT.

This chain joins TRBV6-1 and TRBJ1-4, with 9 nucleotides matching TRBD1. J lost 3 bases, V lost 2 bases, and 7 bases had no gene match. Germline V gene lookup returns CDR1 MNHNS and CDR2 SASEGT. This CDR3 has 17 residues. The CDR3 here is CASSERGQGWANEKLFF. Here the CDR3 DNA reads TGTGCCAGCAGTGAACGGGGACAGGGTTGGGCTAATGAAAAACTGTTTTTT.

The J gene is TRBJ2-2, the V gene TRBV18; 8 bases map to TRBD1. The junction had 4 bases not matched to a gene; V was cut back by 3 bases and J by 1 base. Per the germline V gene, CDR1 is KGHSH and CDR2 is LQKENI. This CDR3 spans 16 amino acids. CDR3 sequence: CASSPSGTGNTGELFF. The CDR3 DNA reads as TGTGCCAGCTCACCGTCTGGGACAGGGAACACCGGGGAGCTGTTTTTT.

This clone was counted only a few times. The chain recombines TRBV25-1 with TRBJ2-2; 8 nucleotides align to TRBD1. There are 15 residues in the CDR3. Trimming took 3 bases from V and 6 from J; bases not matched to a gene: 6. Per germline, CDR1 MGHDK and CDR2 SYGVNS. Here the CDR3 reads CASSDPDRVAGELFF. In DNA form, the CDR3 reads TGTGCCAGCAGTGACCCGGACAGGGTAGCCGGGGAGCTGTTTTTT.

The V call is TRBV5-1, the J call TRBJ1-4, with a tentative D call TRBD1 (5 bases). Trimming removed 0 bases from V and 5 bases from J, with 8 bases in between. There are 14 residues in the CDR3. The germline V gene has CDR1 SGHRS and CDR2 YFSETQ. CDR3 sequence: CASSLAGGNEKLFF. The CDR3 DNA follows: TGCGCCAGCAGCTTGGCGGGGGGGAATGAAAAACTGTTTTTT.

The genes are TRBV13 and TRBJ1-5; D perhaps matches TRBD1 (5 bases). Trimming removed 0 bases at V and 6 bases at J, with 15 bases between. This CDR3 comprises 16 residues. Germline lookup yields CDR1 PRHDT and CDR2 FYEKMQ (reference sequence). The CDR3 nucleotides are TGTGCCAGCAGCTTAGGGGGGCAGGGAGGGAGTCAGCCCCAGCATTTT. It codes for CASSLGGQGGSQPQHF.

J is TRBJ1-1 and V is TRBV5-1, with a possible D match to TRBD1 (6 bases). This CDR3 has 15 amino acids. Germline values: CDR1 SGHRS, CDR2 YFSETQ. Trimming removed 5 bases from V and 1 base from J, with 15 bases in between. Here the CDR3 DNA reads TGCGCCAGCAGAACGGCGGGGGGCCCGAACACTGAAGCTTTCTTT. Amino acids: CASRTAGGPNTEAFF.

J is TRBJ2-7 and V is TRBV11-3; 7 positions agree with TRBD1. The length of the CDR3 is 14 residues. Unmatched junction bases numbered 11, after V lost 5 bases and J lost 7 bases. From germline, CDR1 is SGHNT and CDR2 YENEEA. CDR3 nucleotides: TGTGCCAGCAGCCGGACAGGTATTTCGAAGGAGCAGTACTTC. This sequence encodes CASSRTGISKEQYF. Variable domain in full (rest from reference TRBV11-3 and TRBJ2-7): EAGVVQSPRYKIIEKKQPVAFWCNPISGHNTLYWYLQNLGQGPELLIRYENEEAVDDSQLPKDRFSAERLKGVDSTLKIQPAELGDSAVYLCASSRTGISKEQYFGPGTRLTVT.

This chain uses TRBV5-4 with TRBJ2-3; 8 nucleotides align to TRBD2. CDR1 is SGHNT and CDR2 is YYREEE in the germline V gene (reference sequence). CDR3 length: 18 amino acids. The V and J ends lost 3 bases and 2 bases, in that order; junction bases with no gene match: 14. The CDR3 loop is CASSSPGSGVVFTDTQYF. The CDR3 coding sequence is TGTGCCAGCAGCTCCCCCGGTAGCGGGGTAGTCTTCACAGATACGCAGTATTTT.

Here the CDR3 DNA reads TGTGCCAGCAGCCCGGGACAGGGCCCATGGCCCCAGCATTTT. Protein sequence: CASSPGQGPWPQHF. This chain joins TRBV3-1 (or the pseudogene TRBV3-2) and TRBJ1-5; 9 bases match TRBD1. The germline V gene has CDR1 LGHDT and CDR2 YNNKEL (reference sequence). This CDR3 is 14 amino acids long. Unmatched junction bases numbered 7, after V lost 4 bases and J lost 9 bases.

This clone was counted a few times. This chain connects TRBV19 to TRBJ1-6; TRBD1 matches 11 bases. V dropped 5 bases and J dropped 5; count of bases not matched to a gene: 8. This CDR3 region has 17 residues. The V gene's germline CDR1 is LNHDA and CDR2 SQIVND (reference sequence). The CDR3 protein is CASSPWDRGVHNSPLHF. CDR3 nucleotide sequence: TGTGCCAGTAGTCCATGGGACAGGGGGGTTCATAATTCACCCCTCCACTTT. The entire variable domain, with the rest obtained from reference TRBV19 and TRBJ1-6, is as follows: DGGITQSPKYLFRKEGQNVTLSCEQNLNHDAMYWYRQDPGQGLRLIYYSQIVNDFQKGDIAEGYSVSREKKESFPLTVTSAQKNPTAFYLCASSPWDRGVHNSPLHFGNGTRLTVT.

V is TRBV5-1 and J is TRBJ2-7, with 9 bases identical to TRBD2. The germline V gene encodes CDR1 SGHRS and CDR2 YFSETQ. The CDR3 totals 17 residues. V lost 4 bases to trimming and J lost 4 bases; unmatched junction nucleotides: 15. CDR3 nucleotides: TGCGCCAGCAGCCCTGGCCGAGTAGCGGGGGACCTTTACGAGCAGTACTTC. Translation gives CASSPGRVAGDLYEQYF.

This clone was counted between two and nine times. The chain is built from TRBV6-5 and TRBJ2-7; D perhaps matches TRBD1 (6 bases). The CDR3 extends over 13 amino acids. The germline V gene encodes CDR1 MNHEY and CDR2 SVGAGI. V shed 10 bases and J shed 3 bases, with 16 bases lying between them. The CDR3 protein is CATRGWDNYEQYF. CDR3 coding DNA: TGTGCCACCCGTGGTTGGGACAACTACGAGCAGTACTTC.

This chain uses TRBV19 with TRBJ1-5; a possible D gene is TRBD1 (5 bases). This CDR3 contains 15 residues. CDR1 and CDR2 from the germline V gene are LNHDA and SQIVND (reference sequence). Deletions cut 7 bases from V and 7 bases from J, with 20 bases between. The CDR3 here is CASTPNGQGGQPQHF. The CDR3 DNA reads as TGTGCCAGTACTCCGAATGGGCAGGGTGGCCAGCCCCAGCATTTT.

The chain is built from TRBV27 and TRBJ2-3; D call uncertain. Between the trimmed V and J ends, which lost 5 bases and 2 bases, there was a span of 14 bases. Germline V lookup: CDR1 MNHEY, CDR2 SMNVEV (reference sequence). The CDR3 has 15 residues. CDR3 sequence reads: CASSLTFLSTDTQYF. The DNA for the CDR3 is TGTGCCAGCAGTCTAACCTTCCTCTCCACAGATACGCAGTATTTT.

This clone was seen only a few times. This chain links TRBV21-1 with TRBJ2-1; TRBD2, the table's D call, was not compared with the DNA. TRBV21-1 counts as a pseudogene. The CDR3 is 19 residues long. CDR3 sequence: CASSKDPGLAGGRFNEQFF. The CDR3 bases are TGTGCCAGCAGCAAAGATCCGGGACTAGCGGGGGGGAGATTCAATGAGCAGTTCTTC.

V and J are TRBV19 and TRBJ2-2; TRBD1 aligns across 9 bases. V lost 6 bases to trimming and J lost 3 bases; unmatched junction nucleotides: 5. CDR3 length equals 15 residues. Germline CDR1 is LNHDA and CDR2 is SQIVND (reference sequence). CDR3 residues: CASRTGGTDTGELFF. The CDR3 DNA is TGTGCCAGTAGAACAGGGGGCACAGACACCGGGGAGCTGTTTTTT.

CDR3 bases: TGTGCCAGCAGTTTACGTAGGGGTGGGACCGGGGAGCTGTTTTTT. Translation gives CASSLRRGGTGELFF. The chain has TRBV27 and TRBJ2-2, with a tentative D call TRBD1 (5 bases). The CDR3 loop spans 15 amino acids. V gave up 2 bases and J gave up 5 bases, with 12 bases separating them. CDR1 is MNHEY and CDR2 is SMNVEV in the germline V gene (reference sequence).

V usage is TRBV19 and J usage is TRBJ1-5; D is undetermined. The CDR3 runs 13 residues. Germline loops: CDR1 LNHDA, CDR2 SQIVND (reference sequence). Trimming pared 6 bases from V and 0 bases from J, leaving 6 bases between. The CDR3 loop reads CASSPISNQPQHF. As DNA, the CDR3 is TGTGCCAGTAGCCCCATTAGCAATCAGCCCCAGCATTTT.

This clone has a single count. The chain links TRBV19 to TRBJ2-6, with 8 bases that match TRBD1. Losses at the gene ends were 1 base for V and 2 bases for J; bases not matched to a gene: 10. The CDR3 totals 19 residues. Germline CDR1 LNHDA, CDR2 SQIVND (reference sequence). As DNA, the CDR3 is TGTGCCAGTAGTATAGGAGCCGGGACAGGTTTCGCTGGGGCCAACGTCCTGACTTTC. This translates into CASSIGAGTGFAGANVLTF.

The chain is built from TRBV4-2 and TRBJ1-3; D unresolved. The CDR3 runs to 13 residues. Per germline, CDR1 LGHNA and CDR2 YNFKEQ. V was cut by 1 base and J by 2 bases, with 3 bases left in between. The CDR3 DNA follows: TGTGCCAGCAGCCAAGCTCCTGGAAACACCATATATTTT. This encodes CASSQAPGNTIYF.

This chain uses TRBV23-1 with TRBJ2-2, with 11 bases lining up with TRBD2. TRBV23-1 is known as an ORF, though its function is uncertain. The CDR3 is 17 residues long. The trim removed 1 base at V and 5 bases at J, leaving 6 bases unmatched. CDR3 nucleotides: TGCGCCAGCAGTCAATTGTTCCTAGCGGGGGGAACCGGGGAGCTGTTTTTT. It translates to CASSQLFLAGGTGELFF.

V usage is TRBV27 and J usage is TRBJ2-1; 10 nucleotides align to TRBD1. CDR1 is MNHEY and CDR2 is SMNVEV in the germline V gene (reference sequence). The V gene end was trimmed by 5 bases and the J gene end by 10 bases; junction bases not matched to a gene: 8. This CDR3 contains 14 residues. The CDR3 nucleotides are TGTGCCAGCAGTATACGACAGGGGGCGGAAGAGCAGTTCTTC. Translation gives CASSIRQGAEEQFF.

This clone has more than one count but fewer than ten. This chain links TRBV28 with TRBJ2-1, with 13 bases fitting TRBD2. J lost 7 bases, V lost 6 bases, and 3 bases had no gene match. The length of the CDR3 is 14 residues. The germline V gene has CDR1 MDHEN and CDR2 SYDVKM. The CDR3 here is CASSLTSGGNEQFF. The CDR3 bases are TGTGCCAGCAGCTTGACTAGCGGGGGGAATGAGCAGTTCTTC.

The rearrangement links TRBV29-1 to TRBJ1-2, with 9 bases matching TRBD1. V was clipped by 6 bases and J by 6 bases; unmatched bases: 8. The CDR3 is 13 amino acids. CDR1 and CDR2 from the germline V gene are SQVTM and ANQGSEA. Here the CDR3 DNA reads TGCAGCGTCGGGGACAGGGAGGGAGATGGCTACACCTTC. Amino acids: CSVGDREGDGYTF.

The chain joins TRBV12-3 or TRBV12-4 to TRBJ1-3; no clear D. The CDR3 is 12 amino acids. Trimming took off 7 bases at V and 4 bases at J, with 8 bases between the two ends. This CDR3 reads CASTLAGNTIYF. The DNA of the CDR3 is TGTGCCAGCACCCTGGCAGGAAACACCATATATTTT.

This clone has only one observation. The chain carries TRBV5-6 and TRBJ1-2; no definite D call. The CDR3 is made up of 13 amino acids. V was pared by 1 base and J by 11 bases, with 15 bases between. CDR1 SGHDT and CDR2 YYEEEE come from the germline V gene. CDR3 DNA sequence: TGTGCCAGCAGCTTGTCCCAGGCCTTTAGGTACACCTTC. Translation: CASSLSQAFRYTF. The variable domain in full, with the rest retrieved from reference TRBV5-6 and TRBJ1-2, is DAGVTQSPTHLIKTRGQQVTLRCSPKSGHDTVSWYQQALGQGPQFIFQYYEEEERQRGNFPDRFSGHQFPNYSSELNVNALLLGDSALYLCASSLSQAFRYTFGSGTRLTVV.

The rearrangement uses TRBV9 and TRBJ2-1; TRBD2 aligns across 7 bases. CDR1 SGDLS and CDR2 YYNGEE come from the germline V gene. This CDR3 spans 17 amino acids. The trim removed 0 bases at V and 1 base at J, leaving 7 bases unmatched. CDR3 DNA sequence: TGTGCCAGCAGCGTAGGTGGCGGGGGAGGATCCTACAATGAGCAGTTCTTC. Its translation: CASSVGGGGGSYNEQFF.

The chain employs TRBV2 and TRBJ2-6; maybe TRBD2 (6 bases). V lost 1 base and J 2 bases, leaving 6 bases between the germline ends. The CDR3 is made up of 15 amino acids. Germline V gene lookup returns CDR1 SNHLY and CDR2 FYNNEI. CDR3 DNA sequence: TGTGCCAGCAGTGAAGGGGGGGCTGGGGCCAACGTCCTGACTTTC. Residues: CASSEGGAGANVLTF.